This TCR beta chain was profiled in a study of CD8 T cells in ankylosing spondylitis. Overall study findings and caveats: Within peripheral blood, clones linked to disease were CD8+ and relatively rare. Ankylosing spondylitis blood seemed to carry a telltale TCR beta motif made of roughly 8 highly homologous variants.

Germline CDR1 is DFQATT and CDR2 is SNEGSKA (reference sequence). V was clipped by 3 bases and J by 0 bases, with 8 bases between them. The length of the CDR3 is 13 residues. TCRdb re-called the 5' RACE reads through MiXCR, storing one row per CDR3 protein. The sample consists of about 220,000 distinct CDR3 sequences, 18% of them appearing once. A remark on this clonotype: Its antigen is not identified.

The genes are TRBV20-1 and TRBJ2-5, with D possibly called TRBD1 or TRBD2 (5 bases each). Sequenced: blood, either unsorted or a sorted T cell fraction (not recorded which). The clonotype originates from a male donor with ankylosing spondylitis. CDR3 region: CSASGTYQETQYF. The DNA for the CDR3 is TGCAGTGCTAGCGGGACGTACCAAGAGACCCAGTACTTC.